A single sample is the source of the 6 T cell receptor beta chains below, sequenced in a study of T cell repertoires in cytomegalovirus infection. A single record per CDR3 protein comes from TCRdb applying MiXCR to the reads. The sample carries fewer than 200,000 distinct CDR3 sequences, nearly 9.5% recorded once. Sequenced input: PBMCs. Receptor source: a human donor in good health (CMV status not recorded). Some clones in this sample may be carry-over from other donors' samples.

Turning to this clonotype: A read error may explain this, as a much larger clone is one base away. The chain has TRBV29-1 and TRBJ1-2, with D uncertain. Per germline, CDR1 SQVTM and CDR2 ANQGSEA. The CDR3 is made up of 12 amino acids. Trimming left V 8 bases short and J 7 bases short, with 17 bases between. The CDR3 bases are TGCAGCTTGTTAGAGGGCTCTCGTGGCTACACCTTC. Encoded protein: CSLLEGSRGYTF.

The chain joins TRBV10-3 to TRBJ1-1, with D hard to call. The CDR3 loop spans 14 amino acids. The V and J ends lost 5 bases and 2 bases respectively, with 12 bases between them. CDR1 is ENHRY and CDR2 is SYGVKD in the germline V gene. CDR3 DNA sequence: TGTGCCATCAGTAATGGACGGGATAACACTGAAGCTTTCTTT. Translated: CAISNGRDNTEAFF.

This rearrangement joins TRBV5-1 to TRBJ2-7; tentative D call: TRBD1 (6 bases). This CDR3 contains 13 residues. The germline V and J ends were trimmed by 4 bases and 2 bases, with 10 bases remaining between them. The V gene's germline CDR1 is SGHRS and CDR2 YFSETQ. CDR3 DNA: TGCGCCAGCAGCACCGGACAGACCTACGAGCAGTACTTC. Translating it yields CASSTGQTYEQYF.

This clonotype has at least ten counts. This chain uses TRBV15 with TRBJ2-1; 7 bases map to TRBD2. Germline CDR1 is LNHNV and CDR2 is YYDKDF (reference sequence). The ends lost 0 bases at V and 0 bases at J; junction bases unmatched: 8. CDR3 length: 18 amino acids. The CDR3 protein is CATSRELGGLSSYNEQFF. The CDR3 DNA is TGTGCCACCAGCAGAGAATTGGGAGGGCTGAGCTCCTACAATGAGCAGTTCTTC.

The chain uses TRBV7-6 and TRBJ2-3, with a possible D match to TRBD2 (6 bases). Germline values: CDR1 SGHVS, CDR2 FNYEAQ. The V and J ends lost 1 base and 1 base respectively, with 12 bases between them. This CDR3 region has 16 residues. The CDR3 nucleotides are TGTGCCAGCAGCTTAGTCTCGGGGGTGGGCACAGATACGCAGTATTTT. This sequence encodes CASSLVSGVGTDTQYF.

This clonotype was recorded at least ten times. Here the CDR3 reads CASSLYSPAGGTGELFF. The CDR3 nucleotides are TGTGCCAGCAGCTTATATTCTCCAGCGGGGGGAACCGGGGAGCTGTTTTTT. This sequence joins TRBV7-3 and TRBJ2-2; 9 positions match TRBD2. Trimming took 2 bases from V and 5 from J; bases not matched to a gene: 9. This CDR3 comprises 17 residues. In germline, CDR1 is SGHTA, CDR2 FQGTGA.